The rows below give T cell receptor beta chains drawn from one sample of a study of blood T cell repertoires in COVID-19. Clones were sequenced by immunoSEQ multiplex PCR, and TCRdb holds only the in-frame ones, with some missing. Seen here are 110,000 to 150,000 clones, 65% to 85% observed once, and the top ten hold around 8.6%. The sample taken for sequencing was peripheral blood. The receptors were sampled from a human donor in a cohort sampled during active COVID-19. The CDR3 runs from the conserved cysteine through the conserved F or W. The order of the fields is J gene, clone size, V gene, D gene, CDR3 DNA, CDR3 protein. D genes are given only for firm matches. Clone size appears in some rows only: once, few, many, or a class for an expanded clone.

J: TRBJ2-2
size: once
V: TRBV10-1
D: TRBD1
DNA: TGCGCCAGCAGGCCTGACAGGGGAAGGAAGTCCGGGGAGCTGTTTTTT
CDR3: CASRPDRGRKSGELFF

J: TRBJ2-3
size: -
V: TRBV7-2
D: -
DNA: TGTGCCAGCAGCTTAGCCTGGAGCCCCTCGGATACGCAGTATTTT
CDR3: CASSLAWSPSDTQYF

J: TRBJ2-5
size: -
V: TRBV25-1
D: -
DNA: TGTGCCAGCAGTTACCCGACGGGGTCAGAGACCCAGTACTTC
CDR3: CASSYPTGSETQYF

J: TRBJ2-7
size: -
V: TRBV5-8
D: -
DNA: TGTGCCAGCAGCTTGGCAGGGAGGTCCTACGAGCAGTACTTC
CDR3: CASSLAGRSYEQYF

J: TRBJ2-6
size: -
V: TRBV12-3/TRBV12-4
D: -
DNA: TGTGCCAGCAGTACAACAGGAATCAACGTCCTGACTTTC
CDR3: CASSTTGINVLTF

J: TRBJ2-5
size: -
V: TRBV11-2
D: TRBD1
DNA: TGTGCCAGCAGCACCAGGGGGCCGCGGGAGACCCAGTACTTC
CDR3: CASSTRGPRETQYF

J: TRBJ2-5
size: -
V: TRBV4-1
D: -
DNA: TGCGCCAGCAGCCGGGCAGTGGTCCCCGAGACCCAGTACTTC
CDR3: CASSRAVVPETQYF

J: TRBJ2-2
size: few
V: TRBV19
D: TRBD2
DNA: TGTGCCAGCAGGCCCCTGGGGGGAGGGACCGGGGAGCTGTTTTTT
CDR3: CASRPLGGGTGELFF

J: TRBJ2-5
size: -
V: TRBV7-9
D: TRBD2
DNA: TGTGCCAGCAGCTTAGGACTAGCGGGGTCGACCCAGTACTTC
CDR3: CASSLGLAGSTQYF

J: TRBJ2-2
size: -
V: TRBV6-1
D: TRBD2
DNA: TGTGCCAGCAGTGAAGCTAGACTAGCGGGGGGGATATACACCGGGGAGCTGTTTTTT
CDR3: CASSEARLAGGIYTGELFF

J: TRBJ2-7
size: few
V: TRBV19
D: -
DNA: TGTGCCAGTAGTCTCCGGAGGCAGGGAGGCTACGAGCAGTACTTC
CDR3: CASSLRRQGGYEQYF

J: TRBJ2-3
size: -
V: TRBV6-5
D: TRBD2
DNA: TGTGTCATTCAGCGGGGGGGGTTCACAGATACGCAGTATTTT
CDR3: CVIQRGGFTDTQYF

J: TRBJ1-3
size: -
V: TRBV5-6
D: -
DNA: TGTGCCAGCAGCTTCCCGGGGATCGGTGGAAACACCATATATTTT
CDR3: CASSFPGIGGNTIYF

J: TRBJ2-5
size: -
V: TRBV13
D: TRBD2
DNA: TGTGCCAGCAGCTCCCGAACTAGCGGGGGTAGGGAGACCCAGTACTTC
CDR3: CASSSRTSGGRETQYF

J: TRBJ1-2
size: -
V: TRBV27
D: -
DNA: TGTGCCAGCAGTTTATCCCCAGGGGAAAACTATGGCTACACCTTC
CDR3: CASSLSPGENYGYTF

J: TRBJ1-5
size: -
V: TRBV5-3
D: -
DNA: TGTGCCAGAAGCTTGGAAGCTGGAGATAGCAATCAGCCCCAGCATTTT
CDR3: CARSLEAGDSNQPQHF

J: TRBJ1-4
size: few
V: TRBV5-1
D: -
DNA: TGCGCCAGCAGCTTAACAGGGAGCGCAACTAATGAAAAACTGTTTTTT
CDR3: CASSLTGSATNEKLFF

J: TRBJ2-1
size: -
V: TRBV3-1/TRBV3-2
D: TRBD2
DNA: TGTGCCAGCAGGATTAGCGGGGGGGGAAATGAGCAGTTCTTC
CDR3: CASRISGGGNEQFF

J: TRBJ2-5
size: once
V: TRBV28
D: -
DNA: TGTGCCAGCACCCCCGGGGGGCGCAGGGAGACCCAGTACTTC
CDR3: CASTPGGRRETQYF

J: TRBJ2-7
size: -
V: TRBV10-2
D: -
DNA: TGCGCCAGCAGGGACACCTCCTACGAGCAGTACTTC
CDR3: CASRDTSYEQYF

J: TRBJ2-6
size: once
V: TRBV15
D: TRBD2
DNA: TGTGCCACTCGGACTAGCGGGGGGGCCGGGGCCAACGTCCTGACTTTC
CDR3: CATRTSGGAGANVLTF

J: TRBJ2-5
size: -
V: TRBV27
D: -
DNA: TGTGCCAGCAGTTTCATGGAGGGGAAAGGCCAAGAGACCCAGTACTTC
CDR3: CASSFMEGKGQETQYF

J: TRBJ2-6
size: -
V: TRBV11-2
D: -
DNA: TGTGCCAGCAGCTTATTCCGCTCCTTAGCTGGGGCCAACGTCCTGACTTTC
CDR3: CASSLFRSLAGANVLTF

J: TRBJ2-7
size: -
V: TRBV5-4
D: -
DNA: TGTGCCAGCAGCCTGGACAGTAACTCCTACGAGCAGTACTTC
CDR3: CASSLDSNSYEQYF

J: TRBJ1-1
size: -
V: TRBV7-9
D: -
DNA: TGTGCCAGCAGCTCTTCGGGGTCCACTGAAGCTTTCTTT
CDR3: CASSSSGSTEAFF

J: TRBJ1-1
size: -
V: TRBV5-6
D: -
DNA: TGTGCCAGCAGCCCAGCCGCCAGGGGACGATGGACTGAAGCTTTCTTT
CDR3: CASSPAARGRWTEAFF

J: TRBJ2-7
size: -
V: TRBV5-1
D: -
DNA: TGCGCCAGCAGCTTGGAAGGGGTCTCCTACGAGCAGTACTTC
CDR3: CASSLEGVSYEQYF

J: TRBJ1-1
size: -
V: TRBV25-1
D: -
DNA: TGTGCCAGCAGTGAAGGGGGCCGGATGAACACTGAAGCTTTCTTT
CDR3: CASSEGGRMNTEAFF

J: TRBJ2-3
size: few
V: TRBV7-9
D: -
DNA: TGTGCCAGCAGCTTCCCCACAGGGAGGGGGGATACGCAGTATTTT
CDR3: CASSFPTGRGDTQYF

J: TRBJ2-7
size: -
V: TRBV7-8
D: TRBD2
DNA: TGTGCCAGCAGCTTAGCCGGGACTAGCTCTAACGAGCAGTACTTC
CDR3: CASSLAGTSSNEQYF

J: TRBJ2-7
size: -
V: TRBV27
D: -
DNA: TGTGCCAGCAGCCAACTAGGTAGGACAGCCTCCTACGAGCAGTACTTC
CDR3: CASSQLGRTASYEQYF

J: TRBJ2-3
size: -
V: TRBV19
D: TRBD2
DNA: TGTGCCAGTATGCGCGGGGGTCAAGATACGCAGTATTTT
CDR3: CASMRGGQDTQYF

J: TRBJ1-5
size: -
V: TRBV7-2
D: TRBD1
DNA: TGTGCCAGCAGGACCACAGGGGGCTCTCAGCCCCAGCATTTT
CDR3: CASRTTGGSQPQHF

J: TRBJ2-7
size: -
V: TRBV6-1
D: -
DNA: TGTGCCAGCAGTGAACTGTGGGGCGGGGACGAGCAGTACTTC
CDR3: CASSELWGGDEQYF

J: TRBJ2-3
size: -
V: TRBV7-3
D: TRBD2
DNA: TGTGCCAGCAGCTTACTAGCGGGGGGTCGTAGTACGCAGTATTTT
CDR3: CASSLLAGGRSTQYF

J: TRBJ2-7
size: once
V: TRBV10-3
D: TRBD1
DNA: TGTGCCACCACAGGGGGCTACGAGCAGTACTTC
CDR3: CATTGGYEQYF

J: TRBJ1-4
size: -
V: TRBV7-9
D: -
DNA: TGTGCCAGCAGCTCTCGTACTGCAACTAATGAAAAACTGTTTTTT
CDR3: CASSSRTATNEKLFF

J: TRBJ1-2
size: -
V: TRBV5-6
D: -
DNA: TGTGCCAGCAGCTTGGAAGGCAGGAACTATGGCTACACCTTC
CDR3: CASSLEGRNYGYTF

J: TRBJ1-5
size: -
V: TRBV2
D: -
DNA: TGTGCCAGCAGTGACAGGTCTCAAAATCAGCCCCAGCATTTT
CDR3: CASSDRSQNQPQHF

J: TRBJ2-5
size: -
V: TRBV19
D: TRBD1
DNA: TGTGCCAGTAGCCTACAGGGGGCGGGGGAGACCCAGTACTTC
CDR3: CASSLQGAGETQYF

J: TRBJ1-1
size: -
V: TRBV5-4
D: -
DNA: TGTGCCAGCAGCCAGGACAGATTGAACACTGAAGCTTTCTTT
CDR3: CASSQDRLNTEAFF

J: TRBJ1-6
size: -
V: TRBV2
D: TRBD1
DNA: TGTGCCAGCAGTTTCTCGGCCAGGGGGACCTCCTATAATTCACCCCTCCACTTT
CDR3: CASSFSARGTSYNSPLHF

J: TRBJ1-2
size: large
V: TRBV11-2
D: TRBD1
DNA: TGTGCCAGCAGCTCGGGACAGGGGGCGTATGGCTACACCTTC
CDR3: CASSSGQGAYGYTF

J: TRBJ2-2
size: -
V: TRBV5-1
D: TRBD1
DNA: TGCGCCAGCAGCTTGGCCCCGCGGACAGGGGGCTCCGGGGAGCTGTTTTTT
CDR3: CASSLAPRTGGSGELFF

J: TRBJ2-1
size: -
V: TRBV6-4
D: TRBD2
DNA: TGTGCCAGCCTGAGCAGCGGGGGTAATGAGCAGTTCTTC
CDR3: CASLSSGGNEQFF

J: TRBJ2-7
size: -
V: TRBV11-2
D: TRBD2
DNA: TGTGCCAGCAGCCTCGGACTAGCGGGGGTGTACGAGCAGTACTTC
CDR3: CASSLGLAGVYEQYF

J: TRBJ2-5
size: -
V: TRBV19
D: -
DNA: TGTGCCAGTAGTATAGGAACCCCGGGGGGAGGGGGCCAAGAGACCCAGTACTTC
CDR3: CASSIGTPGGGGQETQYF

J: TRBJ1-2
size: -
V: TRBV3-1/TRBV3-2
D: TRBD1
DNA: TGTGCCAGCAGACGGACAGGGCTAAACTATGGCTACACCTTC
CDR3: CASRRTGLNYGYTF

J: TRBJ1-1
size: -
V: TRBV5-6
D: -
DNA: TGTGCCAGCAGTCGTATCCAGTTTCCGGCTTTCTTT
CDR3: CASSRIQFPAFF

J: TRBJ2-7
size: -
V: TRBV7-2
D: -
DNA: TGTGCCAGCAGCTTAGTCGAGGAGGGGGGGTACGAGCAGTACTTC
CDR3: CASSLVEEGGYEQYF